The clone carrying this T cell receptor beta chain was found many times. These data belong to a study of Graves' ophthalmopathy and Graves' hyperthyroidism. Amplification targeted the TCR beta CDR3 regions, with RNA transcripts as the source material. HTBI primers served in a first-round RT-PCR, which a second-round multiplex PCR followed. Each CDR3 protein is one row after TCRdb ran MiXCR on the multiplex PCR reads. The sample shows roughly 300,000 distinct CDR3 sequences, roughly 15% of them seen only once. Between the trimmed V and J ends, which lost 3 bases and 7 bases, there was a span of 16 bases. Germline V gene lookup returns CDR1 DFQATT and CDR2 SNEGSKA (reference sequence). The CDR3 covers 13 residues.

The sequenced sample consisted of peripheral blood. The genes are TRBV20-1 and TRBJ2-7; possible D gene TRBD2, 5 bases. This sequence originates from an adult man with Graves' ophthalmopathy. In DNA form, the CDR3 reads TGCAGTGCTAGCTCGGGGTTACTTCGGGAGCAGTACTTC. Its translation: CSASSGLLREQYF.